This T cell receptor beta chain was obtained from a study of cytomegalovirus exposure and HLA in healthy donors. Whole-study context: Some 180 million T cells yielded 100 million or so unique TCR beta sequences in earlier analysis.

Germline V gene lookup returns CDR1 SGHAT and CDR2 FQNNGV. The CDR3 loop spans 15 amino acids. V gave up 7 bases and J gave up 2 bases; unmatched junction bases: 10. With respect to this clone: Its antigen is not known.

Researchers ran the PCR with 60 Vbeta and 13 Jbeta primers. Profiling relied on immunoSEQ multiplex PCR, and the TCRdb table lists in-frame clones only, not all of them. The sample holds about 210,000 clones; about 86% are singletons and the top ten take approximately 0.31%. Study-wide findings and caveats: Prior analysis indicated that the majority of TCR beta V segments exhibited productivity approximately 87% or approximately 30% of the time.

Sequenced input: PBMCs. This chain joins TRBV11-2 and TRBJ2-7; 8 bases agree with TRBD2. The sequence derives from a woman in her twenties or thirties in good health and CMV-seronegative. In DNA form, the CDR3 reads TGTGCCAGCACAAAAGAGCGGGGGTTCACCTACGAGCAGTACTTC. Its translation is CASTKERGFTYEQYF.